Described below is a single TCR beta chain sequence and its context. The antigen remains unidentified. Run at survey level, the immunoSEQ assay was version v3.0. The method was immunoSEQ multiplex PCR; TCRdb's version includes in-frame clones alone and lacks a portion of them. The profile shows 25,000 to 35,000 clones, about 96% of them singletons. These data are taken from a study of long-term antiretroviral therapy in people with HIV. Study as a whole: Initial samples were collected about a decade before the 2015 immediate-ART recommendation. Broader study findings: HIV repertoires spanned tighter CDR3 length ranges than controls did.

The CDR3 has 16 amino acids. Germline CDR1 reads SEHNR; CDR2 reads FQNEAQ (reference sequence). The trim removed 4 bases at V and 7 bases at J, leaving 11 bases unmatched. Clinicians in the United States treated all participants with HIV. The source is a young man with HIV. The chain combines TRBV7-9 with TRBJ2-2; 8 bases map to TRBD1. The sequenced sample was unsorted PBMCs, obtained 5.3 years after starting antiretroviral therapy. The CDR3 sequence: CASSSSQGATGGELFF. The CDR3 DNA reads as TGTGCCAGCAGCTCATCCCAGGGGGCTACGGGCGGGGAGCTGTTTTTT.